This entry concerns a single TCR beta chain. Its antigen is undetermined. The data originate from a study of shared clonotypes between healthy human individuals. Profiled with immunoSEQ multiplex PCR; TCRdb holds only in-frame clones, not every one. The table includes 1.4 million or so clones, 98% detected once. V lost 6 bases, J lost 6 bases, and 8 bases stayed unmatched. The CDR3 covers 14 residues. Germline V gives CDR1 SQVTM, CDR2 ANQGSEA. Study-wide findings and caveats: Among donors, the sharing of clonotypes was expected to be influenced by sequencing depth. Memory subsets generally showed lower estimated richness than naive subsets.

The sample taken for sequencing was naive CD4+ T cells sorted from blood. Specified subset: CD45RA+ positively selected. This sequence originates from a young man in good health. The rearrangement links TRBV29-1 to TRBJ2-1; TRBD1 matches at 10 bases. CDR3 in amino acids: CSVEGQGFFNEQFF. As DNA, the CDR3 is TGCAGCGTGGAGGGACAGGGGTTCTTCAATGAGCAGTTCTTC.